This T cell receptor (beta chain) was obtained from a study of prognosis after radiotherapy for stage I lung cancer. Study overall: Every patient with non-small cell lung cancer was judged medically inoperable. No patient was treated with concurrent therapy while undergoing stereotactic body radiotherapy. Study conclusions and caveats: Among expanded TCR clones, tumor specificity was not determined. Patients without metastases reportedly showed TRBV and TRBJ gene usage unlike that of patients with metastases.

CDR1 SGHKS and CDR2 YYEKEE come from the germline V gene (reference sequence). The CDR3 extends over 14 amino acids. Between the trimmed V and J ends, which lost 0 bases and 6 bases, there was a span of 9 bases. Multiplex PCR in two rounds served to amplify TCR beta CDR3 from genomic DNA. Primers targeting each individual TRBV and TRBJ gene were applied in first-round PCR. TCRdb analysed the multiplex PCR reads with MiXCR anew, one entry per CDR3 protein. This table holds approximately 17,000 distinct CDR3 sequences, roughly 30% found once. There are many counts of this clonotype. Its antigen is undetermined.

Source: PBMCs, taken before or after stereotactic body radiation therapy (not recorded which). The chain uses TRBV5-5 and TRBJ2-2; D gene ambiguous. The receptor comes from a donor over 45 with non-small cell lung cancer. CDR3 coding DNA: TGTGCCAGCAGCTTGGGGGTTATAGCCGGGGAGCTGTTTTTT. It translates to CASSLGVIAGELFF.